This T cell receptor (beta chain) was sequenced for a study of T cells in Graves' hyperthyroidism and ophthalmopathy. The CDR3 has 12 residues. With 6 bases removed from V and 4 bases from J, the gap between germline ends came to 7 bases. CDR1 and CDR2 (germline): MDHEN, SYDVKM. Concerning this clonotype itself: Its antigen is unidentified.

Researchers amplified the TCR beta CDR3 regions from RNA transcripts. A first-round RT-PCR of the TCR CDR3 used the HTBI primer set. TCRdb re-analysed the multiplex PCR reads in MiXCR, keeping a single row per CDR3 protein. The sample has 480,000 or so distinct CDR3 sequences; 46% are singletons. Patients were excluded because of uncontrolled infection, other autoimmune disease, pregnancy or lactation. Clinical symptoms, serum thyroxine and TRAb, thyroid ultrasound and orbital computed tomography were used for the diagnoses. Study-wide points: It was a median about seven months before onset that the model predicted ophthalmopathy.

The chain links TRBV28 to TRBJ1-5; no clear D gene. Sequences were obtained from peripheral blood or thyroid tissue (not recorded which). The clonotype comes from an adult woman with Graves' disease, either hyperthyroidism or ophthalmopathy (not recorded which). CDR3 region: CASRSRNQPQHF. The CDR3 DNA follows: TGTGCCAGCAGGTCTAGAAATCAGCCCCAGCATTTT.